This T cell receptor beta chain was obtained from a study of blood T cell repertoires in COVID-19. About the research overall: T cells, B-cell-depleted T cells, or PBMCs provided the cDNA or gDNA that served as material.

Trimming at V came to 4 bases and at J to 8 bases, leaving 6 bases not matched to a gene. The CDR3 is 14 amino acids. CDR1 is SGHRS and CDR2 is YFSETQ in the germline V gene. The data were produced by immunoSEQ multiplex PCR, yet TCRdb's version contains in-frame clones alone and is incomplete. The sample consists of about 120,000 clones, 90% of them appearing once. The rearrangement links TRBV5-1 to TRBJ1-6; 7 bases map to TRBD1. Sequenced input: peripheral blood. This sequence was found in a human donor with active COVID-19. The donor label of this sample is uncertain. Here the CDR3 reads CASSMGQRYSPLHF. DNA of the CDR3: TGCGCCAGCAGCATGGGACAGCGCTATTCACCCCTCCACTTT.